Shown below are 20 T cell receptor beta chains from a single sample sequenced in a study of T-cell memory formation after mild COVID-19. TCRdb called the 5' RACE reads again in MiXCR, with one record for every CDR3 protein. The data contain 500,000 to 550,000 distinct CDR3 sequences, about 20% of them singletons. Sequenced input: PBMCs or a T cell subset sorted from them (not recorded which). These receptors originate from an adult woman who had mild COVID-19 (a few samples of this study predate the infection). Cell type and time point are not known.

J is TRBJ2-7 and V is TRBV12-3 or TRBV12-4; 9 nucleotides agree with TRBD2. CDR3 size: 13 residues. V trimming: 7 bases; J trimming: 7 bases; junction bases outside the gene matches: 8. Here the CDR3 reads CASTPGGRGEQYF. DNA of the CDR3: TGTGCCAGCACCCCAGGCGGGAGGGGAGAGCAGTACTTC.

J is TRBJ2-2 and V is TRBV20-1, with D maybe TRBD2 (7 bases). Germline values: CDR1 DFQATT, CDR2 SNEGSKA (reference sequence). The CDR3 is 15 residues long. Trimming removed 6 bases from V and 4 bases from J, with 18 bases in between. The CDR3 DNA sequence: TGCAGTGCCCCGGATGGGGGGGCAACCACCGGGGAGCTGTTTTTT. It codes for CSAPDGGATTGELFF.

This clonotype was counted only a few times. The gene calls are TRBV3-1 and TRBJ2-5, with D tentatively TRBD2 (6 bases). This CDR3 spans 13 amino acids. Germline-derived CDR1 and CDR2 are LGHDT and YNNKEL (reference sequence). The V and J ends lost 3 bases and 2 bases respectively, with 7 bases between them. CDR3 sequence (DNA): TGTGCCAGCAGCCACCGGGGGCAAGAGACCCAGTACTTC. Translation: CASSHRGQETQYF.

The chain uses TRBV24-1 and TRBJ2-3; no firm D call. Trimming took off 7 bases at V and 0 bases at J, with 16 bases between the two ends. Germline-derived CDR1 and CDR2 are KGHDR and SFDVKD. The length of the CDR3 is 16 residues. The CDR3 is CATSPGQDSSTDTQYF. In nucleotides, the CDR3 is TGTGCCACCAGCCCCGGGCAGGATTCTAGCACAGATACGCAGTATTTT.

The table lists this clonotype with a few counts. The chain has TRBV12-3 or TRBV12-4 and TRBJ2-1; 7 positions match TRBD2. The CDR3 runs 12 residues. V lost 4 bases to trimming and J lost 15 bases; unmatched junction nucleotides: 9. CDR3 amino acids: CASSSGAGYRFF. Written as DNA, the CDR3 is TGTGCCAGCAGTTCAGGAGCGGGGTATAGGTTCTTC.

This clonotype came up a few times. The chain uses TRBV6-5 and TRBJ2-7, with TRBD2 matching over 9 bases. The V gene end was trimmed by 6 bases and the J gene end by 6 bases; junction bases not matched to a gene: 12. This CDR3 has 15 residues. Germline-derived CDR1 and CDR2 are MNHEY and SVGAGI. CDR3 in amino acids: CASRAAAGGPSEQYF. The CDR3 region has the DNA TGTGCCAGCAGAGCCGCAGCGGGAGGTCCCTCCGAGCAGTACTTC.

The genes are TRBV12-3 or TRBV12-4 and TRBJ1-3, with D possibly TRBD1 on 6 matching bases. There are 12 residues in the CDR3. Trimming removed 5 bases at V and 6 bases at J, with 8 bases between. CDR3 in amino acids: CASSRTENTIYF. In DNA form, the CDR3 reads TGTGCCAGCAGTCGGACAGAAAACACCATATATTTT.

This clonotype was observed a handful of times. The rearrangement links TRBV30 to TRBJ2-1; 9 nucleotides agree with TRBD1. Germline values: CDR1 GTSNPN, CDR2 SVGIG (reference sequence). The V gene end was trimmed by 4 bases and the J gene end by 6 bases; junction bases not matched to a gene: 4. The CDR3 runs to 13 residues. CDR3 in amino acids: CAWNPGQGNEQFF. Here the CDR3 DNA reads TGTGCCTGGAACCCGGGACAGGGCAATGAGCAGTTCTTC.

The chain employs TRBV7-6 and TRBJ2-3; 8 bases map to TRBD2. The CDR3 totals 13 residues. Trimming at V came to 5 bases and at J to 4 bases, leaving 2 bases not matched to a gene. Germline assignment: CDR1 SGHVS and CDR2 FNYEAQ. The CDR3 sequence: CASSRGGPDTQYF. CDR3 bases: TGTGCCAGCAGCCGCGGGGGGCCAGATACGCAGTATTTT.

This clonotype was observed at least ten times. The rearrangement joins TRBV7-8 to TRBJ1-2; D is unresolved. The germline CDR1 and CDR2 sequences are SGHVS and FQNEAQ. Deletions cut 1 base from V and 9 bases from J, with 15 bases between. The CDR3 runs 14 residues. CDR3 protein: CASSLDLATQSYTF. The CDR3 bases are TGTGCCAGCAGCTTAGATCTGGCCACCCAAAGCTACACCTTC.

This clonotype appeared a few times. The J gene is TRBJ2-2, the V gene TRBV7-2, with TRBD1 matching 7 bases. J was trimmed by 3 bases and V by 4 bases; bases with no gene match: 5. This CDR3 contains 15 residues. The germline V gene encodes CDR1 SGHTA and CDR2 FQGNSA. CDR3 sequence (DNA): TGTGCCAGCAGCTCCGGGGACAGCTACACCGGGGAGCTGTTTTTT. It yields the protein CASSSGDSYTGELFF.

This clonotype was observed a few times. The CDR3 loop is CASKPGLPAGEQFF. The CDR3 DNA sequence: TGCGCCAGCAAGCCGGGACTCCCCGCGGGTGAGCAGTTCTTC. This rearrangement joins TRBV10-2 to TRBJ2-1, with a possible D match to TRBD2 (6 bases). From germline, CDR1 is WSHSY and CDR2 SAAADI. The CDR3 is made up of 14 amino acids. Trimming took 7 bases from V and 9 from J, leaving 19 bases between them.

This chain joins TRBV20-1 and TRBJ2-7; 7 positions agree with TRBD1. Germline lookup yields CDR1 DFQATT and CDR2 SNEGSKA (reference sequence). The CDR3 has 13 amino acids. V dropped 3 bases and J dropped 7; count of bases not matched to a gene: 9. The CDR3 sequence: CSASRQGRREQYF. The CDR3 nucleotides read TGCAGTGCTAGTCGACAGGGCCGGCGGGAGCAGTACTTC.

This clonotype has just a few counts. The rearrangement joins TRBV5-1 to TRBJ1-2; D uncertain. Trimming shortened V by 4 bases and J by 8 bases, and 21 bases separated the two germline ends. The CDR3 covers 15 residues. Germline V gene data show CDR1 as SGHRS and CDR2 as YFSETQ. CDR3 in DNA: TGCGCCAGCAGCCCCGCACCGGGAAGGACCGACGGCTACACCTTC. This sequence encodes CASSPAPGRTDGYTF.

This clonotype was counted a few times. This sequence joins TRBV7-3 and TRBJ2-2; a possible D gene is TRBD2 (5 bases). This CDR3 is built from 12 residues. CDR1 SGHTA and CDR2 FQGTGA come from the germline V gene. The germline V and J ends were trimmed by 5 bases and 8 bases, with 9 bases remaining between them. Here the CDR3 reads CASSPKRGELFF. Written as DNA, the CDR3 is TGTGCCAGCAGCCCGAAGCGGGGGGAGCTGTTTTTT.

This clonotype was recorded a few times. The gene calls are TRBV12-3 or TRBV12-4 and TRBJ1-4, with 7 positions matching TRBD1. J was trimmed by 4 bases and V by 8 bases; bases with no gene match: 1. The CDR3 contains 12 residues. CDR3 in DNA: TGTGCCAGCCGGGACAGTAATGAAAAACTGTTTTTT. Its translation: CASRDSNEKLFF.

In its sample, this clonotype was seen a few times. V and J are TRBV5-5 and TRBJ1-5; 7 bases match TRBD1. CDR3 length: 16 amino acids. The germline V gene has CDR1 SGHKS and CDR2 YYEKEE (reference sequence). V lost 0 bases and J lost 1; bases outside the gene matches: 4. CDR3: CASSLVTGQSNQPQHF. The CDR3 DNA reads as TGTGCCAGCAGCTTGGTAACGGGACAGAGCAATCAGCCCCAGCATTTT.

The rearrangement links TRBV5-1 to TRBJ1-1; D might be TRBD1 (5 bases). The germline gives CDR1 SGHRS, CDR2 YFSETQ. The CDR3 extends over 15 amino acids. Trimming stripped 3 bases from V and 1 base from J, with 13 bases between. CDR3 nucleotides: TGCGCCAGCAGCTCGGGCGGGGGAACGAACACTGAAGCTTTCTTT. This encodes CASSSGGGTNTEAFF.

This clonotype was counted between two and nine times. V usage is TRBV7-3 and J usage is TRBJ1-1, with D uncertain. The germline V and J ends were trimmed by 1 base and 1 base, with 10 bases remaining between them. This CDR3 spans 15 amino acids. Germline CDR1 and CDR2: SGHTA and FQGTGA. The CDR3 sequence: CASSLSPLPNTEAFF. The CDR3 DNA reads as TGTGCCAGCAGCTTAAGTCCTCTACCGAACACTGAAGCTTTCTTT.

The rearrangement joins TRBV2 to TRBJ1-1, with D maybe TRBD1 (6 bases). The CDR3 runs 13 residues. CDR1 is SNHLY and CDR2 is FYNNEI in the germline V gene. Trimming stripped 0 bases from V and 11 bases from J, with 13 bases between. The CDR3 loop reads CASSEATRTAAFF. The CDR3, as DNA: TGTGCCAGCAGTGAAGCGACCCGGACAGCGGCTTTCTTT. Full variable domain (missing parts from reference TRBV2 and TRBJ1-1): EPEVTQTPSHQVTQMGQEVILRCVPISNHLYFYWYRQILGQKVEFLVSFYNNEISEKSEIFDDQFSVERPDGSNFTLKIRSTKLEDSAMYFCASSEATRTAAFFGQGTRLTVV.